This entry lists 17 T cell receptor beta chains sequenced from one sample in a study of T-cell reconstitution after alpha-beta-depleted transplantation in children. The TCRbeta library incorporated unique molecular identifiers. TCRdb reanalysed the PCR reads using MiXCR and keeps one entry per CDR3 protein. The sample holds 330,000 or so distinct CDR3 sequences; over 7.5% are singletons and the top ten take about 9.1%. The study's findings and limits: T-cell counts and diversity at one year post-transplant came mainly from newly produced T cells.

Their antigens remain unidentified. The material sequenced was peripheral blood, taken 360 days after TCRalphabeta/CD19-depleted stem cell transplant. Every receptor here comes from a female patient aged 2 to 10 who had a stem cell transplant for Fanconi anemia, so the T cells may come from the graft donor.

This chain links TRBV6-2 or TRBV6-3 with TRBJ2-7; D is possibly TRBD2 (6 bases). The CDR3 consists of 15 residues. Trimming took 3 bases from V and 2 from J, leaving 14 bases between them. Germline CDR1 is MNHEY and CDR2 is SVGEGT. The CDR3 DNA reads as TGTGCCAGCAGTTATCGTGGACTATTTCCCTACGAGCAGTACTTC. Its protein is CASSYRGLFPYEQYF.

A few counts support this clonotype. The CDR3 sequence is CASSQGTGGRETQYF. CDR3 DNA sequence: TGTGCCAGCTCGCAAGGGACAGGGGGTCGGGAGACCCAGTACTTC. The chain has TRBV18 and TRBJ2-5; 11 nucleotides align to TRBD1. This CDR3 contains 15 residues. With V trimmed by 6 bases and J by 5 bases, 8 bases remained unmatched. Germline values: CDR1 KGHSH, CDR2 LQKENI. The complete variable domain, with remaining parts taken from reference TRBV18 and TRBJ2-5, reads NAGVMQNPRHLVRRRGQEARLRCSPMKGHSHVYWYRQLPEEGLKFMVYLQKENIIDESGMPKERFSAEFPKEGPSILRIQQVVRGDSAAYFCASSQGTGGRETQYFGPGTRLLVL.

The CDR3 DNA sequence: TGTGCCAGCTCACCTATGACAGGTTGGAACACTGAAGCTTTCTTT. It encodes CASSPMTGWNTEAFF. V and J are TRBV18 and TRBJ1-1; possible D gene TRBD1, 6 bases. The CDR3 sequence is 15 residues long. V lost 3 bases and J 1 base, leaving 12 bases between the germline ends. CDR1 KGHSH and CDR2 LQKENI come from the germline V gene.

This rearrangement joins TRBV4-1 to TRBJ1-6; 8 positions match TRBD1. The trim removed 1 base at V and 10 bases at J, leaving 3 bases unmatched. The CDR3 runs 14 residues. CDR1 is MGHRA and CDR2 is YSYEKL in the germline V gene. In nucleotides, the CDR3 is TGCGCCAGCAGCCAAGGACAGGGGTGGTCACCCCTCCACTTT. Translation gives CASSQGQGWSPLHF.

There are a few counts of this clonotype. This CDR3 reads CASSSTPKTDTQYF. In DNA form, the CDR3 reads TGTGCCAGCAGCTCCACTCCAAAGACAGATACGCAGTATTTT. The rearrangement joins TRBV7-2 to TRBJ2-3; D unclear. With 4 bases removed from V and 3 bases from J, the gap between germline ends came to 11 bases. CDR3 length: 14 residues. Looked up from germline, CDR1 is SGHTA and CDR2 is FQGNSA. Supplemented by reference TRBV7-2 and TRBJ2-3, the full variable domain reads GAGVSQSPSNKVTEKGKDVELRCDPISGHTALYWYRQSLGQGLEFLIYFQGNSAPDKSGLPSDRFSAERTGGSVSTLTIQRTQQEDSAVYLCASSSTPKTDTQYFGPGTRLTVL.

This clonotype was seen at least ten times. This chain joins TRBV29-1 and TRBJ2-7, with TRBD1 as a possible D gene (6 bases). Germline assignment: CDR1 SQVTM and CDR2 ANQGSEA. The CDR3 is 12 amino acids. V dropped 7 bases and J dropped 1 base, with 11 bases sitting between them. The CDR3 bases are TGCAGCGCTGAGGACAGTTCCTACGAGCAGTACTTC. This sequence encodes CSAEDSSYEQYF.

This clonotype was recorded at least ten times. The chain carries TRBV28 and TRBJ2-3; possibly TRBD2 for D (5 bases). The V gene's germline CDR1 is MDHEN and CDR2 SYDVKM. The CDR3 has 14 residues. Between the trimmed V and J ends, which lost 8 bases and 0 bases, there was a span of 12 bases. CDR3: CASGSAWSTDTQYF. As DNA, the CDR3 is TGTGCCAGCGGTAGCGCCTGGAGCACAGATACGCAGTATTTT.

This clonotype has a count of ten or more. The V call is TRBV6-4, the J call TRBJ2-1; possible D gene TRBD2, 5 bases. CDR1 and CDR2 (germline): MRHNA, SNTAGT. Trimming left V 5 bases short and J 0 bases short, with 32 bases between. The length of the CDR3 is 22 residues. The CDR3 reads CASSRDSPGLAKGSRSYNEQFF. CDR3 DNA: TGTGCCAGCAGTCGCGACTCGCCCGGGCTAGCAAAAGGGTCCCGCTCCTACAATGAGCAGTTCTTC.

The sample holds a few counts of this clonotype. The chain has TRBV7-9 and TRBJ2-1; D call uncertain. The CDR3 consists of 15 residues. V was shortened by 5 bases and J by 10 bases, with 21 bases between the two germline ends. The germline CDR1 and CDR2 sequences are SEHNR and FQNEAQ (reference sequence). CDR3: CASSLNLGTKSEQFF. The CDR3 DNA reads as TGTGCCAGCAGCCTTAACCTGGGCACAAAATCGGAGCAGTTCTTC.

This clonotype has a count of ten or more. This chain links TRBV10-3 with TRBJ2-7, with D possibly matching TRBD2 (6 bases). The V gene lost 9 bases and the J gene lost 3 bases, with 15 bases spanning the gap. The V gene's germline CDR1 is ENHRY and CDR2 SYGVKD. The CDR3 is 13 residues long. In nucleotides, the CDR3 is TGTGCCATGCCCCGGGACTGCAACTACGAGCAGTACTTC. Translated, it gives CAMPRDCNYEQYF.

The rearrangement links TRBV20-1 to TRBJ1-3, with D possibly matching TRBD1 (5 bases). Germline V lookup: CDR1 DFQATT, CDR2 SNEGSKA (reference sequence). This CDR3 has 14 amino acids. V lost 1 base to trimming and J lost 4 bases, with 11 bases between them. The CDR3 DNA follows: TGCAGTGCTAGAGTGGCCGGGGCCGGAAACACCATATATTTT. Translated, it gives CSARVAGAGNTIYF.

In its sample, this clonotype was seen many times. This sequence joins TRBV12-3 or TRBV12-4 and TRBJ1-1, with 9 bases that match TRBD1. The CDR3 has 17 amino acids. Trimming removed 3 bases from V and 3 bases from J; junction bases left unmatched: 11. CDR3 nucleotide sequence: TGTGCCAGCAGTTTCCCTCGGGGGACAGGGCGGGACACTGAAGCTTTCTTT. This codes for CASSFPRGTGRDTEAFF.

This clonotype came up a few times. The rearrangement uses TRBV7-8 and TRBJ2-1; 9 bases line up with TRBD2. The CDR3 is made up of 15 amino acids. Germline CDR1 and CDR2: SGHVS and FQNEAQ. The ends lost 6 bases at V and 4 bases at J; junction bases unmatched: 7. In nucleotides, the CDR3 is TGTGCCAGCAGAGCGGGGGGCCCCCCGTACAATGAGCAGTTCTTC. Translated: CASRAGGPPYNEQFF.

This clonotype was seen at least ten times. This sequence joins TRBV29-1 and TRBJ2-7, with a weak D call TRBD1 (5 bases). V was cut by 5 bases and J by 1 base, with 9 bases left in between. This CDR3 is built from 12 residues. CDR1 is SQVTM, CDR2 ANQGSEA, per germline. CDR3 loop: CSVQGSSYEQYF. CDR3 nucleotide sequence: TGCAGCGTTCAGGGAAGTTCCTACGAGCAGTACTTC.

The chain is built from TRBV7-6 and TRBJ1-2; D is uncertain. With 5 bases removed from V and 4 bases from J, the gap between germline ends came to 17 bases. The CDR3 has 15 residues. CDR1 is SGHVS and CDR2 is FNYEAQ in the germline V gene. The CDR3 DNA reads as TGTGCCAGCAGCCCCCCTGGCGGGCCCTCCTATGGCTACACCTTC. The encoded protein is CASSPPGGPSYGYTF. The variable domain in full, completed from reference TRBV7-6 and TRBJ1-2, reads GAGVSQSPRYKVTKRGQDVALRCDPISGHVSLYWYRQALGQGPEFLTYFNYEAQQDKSGLPNDRFSAERPEGSISTLTIQRTEQRDSAMYRCASSPPGGPSYGYTFGSGTRLTVV.

This clonotype was seen many times. This chain uses TRBV5-6 with TRBJ2-1; maybe TRBD2 (6 bases). Germline CDR1 is SGHDT and CDR2 is YYEEEE. V lost 0 bases and J lost 0, with 10 bases in between. The CDR3 contains 16 residues. The CDR3, as DNA: TGTGCCAGCAGCTTGGACACCGGGAGCTCCTACAATGAGCAGTTCTTC. Protein sequence: CASSLDTGSSYNEQFF. Using reference TRBV5-6 and TRBJ2-1 for the parts outside the CDR3, the full variable domain is DAGVTQSPTHLIKTRGQQVTLRCSPKSGHDTVSWYQQALGQGPQFIFQYYEEEERQRGNFPDRFSGHQFPNYSSELNVNALLLGDSALYLCASSLDTGSSYNEQFFGPGTRLTVL.

This clonotype has at least ten counts. The rearrangement joins TRBV4-2 to TRBJ2-7; 7 nucleotides line up with TRBD2. Germline CDR1 is LGHNA and CDR2 is YNFKEQ. Trimming took 0 bases from V and 1 from J; bases not matched to a gene: 6. This CDR3 has 16 residues. CDR3 amino acids: CASSQDGGERSYEQYF. The CDR3 coding sequence is TGTGCCAGCAGCCAAGATGGGGGGGAAAGGTCCTACGAGCAGTACTTC.